The rows below give T cell receptor beta chains drawn from one sample of a study of cytomegalovirus exposure and HLA in healthy donors. Libraries were prepared by immunoSEQ multiplex PCR; TCRdb keeps only in-frame clonotypes and omits some of them. The data contain approximately 110,000 clones, 83% of them singletons. The sequencing sample was made of PBMCs. The source of these receptors is a man aged 18 to 29 in good health and CMV-seronegative. Each CDR3 is given with its conserved first and last residue. The order of the fields is J gene, D gene, clone size, V gene, CDR3 protein, CDR3 DNA. A D gene is named only where the DNA matches it firmly. Only part of the rows carry a size: once, few, many, or a class if the clone is expanded.

J: TRBJ2-3; D: -; size: -; V: TRBV5-1; CDR3: CASSLATSPKTDTQYF; DNA: TGCGCCAGCAGCTTGGCCACTAGCCCCAAGACTGATACGCAGTATTTT
J: TRBJ1-1; D: TRBD1; size: -; V: TRBV10-1; CDR3: CASSHSQGAGTEAFF; DNA: TGCGCCAGCAGTCACTCTCAGGGGGCAGGCACTGAAGCTTTCTTT
J: TRBJ2-1; D: -; size: -; V: TRBV4-1; CDR3: CASSQELAANEQFF; DNA: TGCGCCAGCAGCCAAGAGCTGGCGGCCAATGAGCAGTTCTTC
J: TRBJ2-7; D: TRBD1; size: -; V: TRBV2; CDR3: CASRVTGPTYEQYF; DNA: TGTGCCAGCAGGGTGACAGGGCCGACCTACGAGCAGTACTTC
J: TRBJ2-1; D: -; size: -; V: TRBV30; CDR3: CAWSPGELRSNEQFF; DNA: TGTGCCTGGAGCCCCGGGGAGCTTCGGAGCAATGAGCAGTTCTTC
J: TRBJ1-2; D: -; size: -; V: TRBV6-1; CDR3: CASTRNPLNYGYTF; DNA: TGTGCCAGCACTAGGAACCCACTAAACTATGGCTACACCTTC
J: TRBJ2-7; D: -; size: -; V: TRBV28; CDR3: CASSNRALYEQYF; DNA: TGTGCCAGCAGTAACAGGGCTCTCTACGAGCAGTACTTC
J: TRBJ1-1; D: TRBD1; size: -; V: TRBV6-5; CDR3: CASSYSVDRGYTEAFF; DNA: TGTGCCAGCAGTTACTCGGTAGACAGGGGGTACACTGAAGCTTTCTTT
J: TRBJ2-1; D: TRBD2; size: -; V: TRBV4-1; CDR3: CASSQRFGSGDEQFF; DNA: TGCGCCAGCAGCCAAAGGTTCGGGAGCGGGGATGAGCAGTTCTTC
J: TRBJ1-2; D: TRBD1; size: -; V: TRBV9; CDR3: CASSFRPGQGHGYTF; DNA: TGTGCCAGCAGCTTCCGGCCGGGACAGGGACATGGCTACACCTTC
J: TRBJ1-2; D: TRBD1; size: -; V: TRBV11-2; CDR3: CASRPGQGYGYTF; DNA: TGTGCCAGCAGACCCGGACAGGGCTATGGCTACACCTTC
J: TRBJ2-3; D: -; size: -; V: TRBV11-2; CDR3: CASSPRLGGTDTQYF; DNA: TGTGCCAGCAGCCCTAGACTGGGTGGCACAGATACGCAGTATTTT
J: TRBJ2-1; D: -; size: -; V: TRBV29-1; CDR3: CSAEGRVNSYNEQFF; DNA: TGCAGCGCCGAGGGTAGGGTCAACTCCTACAATGAGCAGTTCTTC
J: TRBJ1-5; D: -; size: -; V: TRBV6-1; CDR3: CASSEGLSGNQPQHF; DNA: TGTGCCAGCAGTGAGGGACTTAGCGGTAATCAGCCCCAGCATTTT
J: TRBJ2-7; D: -; size: few; V: TRBV6-5; CDR3: CASKASAGSYEQYF; DNA: TGTGCCAGCAAGGCCTCTGCGGGGTCCTACGAGCAGTACTTC
J: TRBJ2-2; D: -; size: -; V: TRBV11-3; CDR3: CASSFRAAGELFF; DNA: TGTGCCAGCAGCTTCAGGGCGGCCGGGGAGCTGTTTTTT
J: TRBJ1-1; D: -; size: -; V: TRBV14; CDR3: CASSQGRGSNTEAFF; DNA: TGTGCCAGCAGCCAGGGCCGGGGTTCGAACACTGAAGCTTTCTTT
J: TRBJ1-2; D: TRBD1; size: -; V: TRBV4-3; CDR3: CASSQDLTRTGYGYTF; DNA: TGCGCCAGCAGCCAAGATCTGACTAGGACAGGGTATGGCTACACCTTC
J: TRBJ1-5; D: -; size: -; V: TRBV19; CDR3: CASSPTAKNQPQHF; DNA: TGTGCCAGTAGCCCGACAGCGAAAAATCAGCCCCAGCATTTT
J: TRBJ1-3; D: -; size: few; V: TRBV6-5; CDR3: CASSYSRLSGNTIYF; DNA: TGTGCCAGCAGTTACTCTCGACTTTCTGGAAACACCATATATTTT
J: TRBJ2-7; D: TRBD1; size: -; V: TRBV28; CDR3: CASSSPWDRAYEQYF; DNA: TGTGCCAGCAGTTCCCCATGGGACAGAGCCTACGAGCAGTACTTC
J: TRBJ2-7; D: -; size: -; V: TRBV11-2; CDR3: CASSLNLLGSVSYEQYF; DNA: TGTGCCAGCAGCTTAAATCTCTTGGGTAGCGTTTCCTACGAGCAGTACTTC